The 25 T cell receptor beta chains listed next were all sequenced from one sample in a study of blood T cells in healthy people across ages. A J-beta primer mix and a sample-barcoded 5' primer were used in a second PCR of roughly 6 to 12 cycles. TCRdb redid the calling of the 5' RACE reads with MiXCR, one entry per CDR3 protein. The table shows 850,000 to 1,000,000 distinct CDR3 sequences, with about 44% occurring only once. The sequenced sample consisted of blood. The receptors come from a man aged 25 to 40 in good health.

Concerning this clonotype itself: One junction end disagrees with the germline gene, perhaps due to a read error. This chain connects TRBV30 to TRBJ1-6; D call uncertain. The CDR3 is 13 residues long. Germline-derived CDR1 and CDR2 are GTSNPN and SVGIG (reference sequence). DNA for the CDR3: TGTGCCCGGAGTCCTGGCCATAATTCACCCCTCCACTTT. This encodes CARSPGHNSPLHF.

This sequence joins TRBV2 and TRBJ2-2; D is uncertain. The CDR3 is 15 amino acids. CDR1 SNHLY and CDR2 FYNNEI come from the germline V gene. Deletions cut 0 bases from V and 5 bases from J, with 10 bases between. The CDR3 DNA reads TGTGCCAGCAGTGAAGCGCGCTACGGGACCGGGGAGCTGTTTTTT. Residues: CASSEARYGTGELFF.

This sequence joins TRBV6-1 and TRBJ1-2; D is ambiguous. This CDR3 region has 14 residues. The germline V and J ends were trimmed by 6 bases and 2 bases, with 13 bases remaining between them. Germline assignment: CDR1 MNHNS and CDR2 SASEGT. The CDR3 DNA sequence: TGTGCCAGCAGGAGAAAGGGTACAAACTATGGCTACACCTTC. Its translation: CASRRKGTNYGYTF.

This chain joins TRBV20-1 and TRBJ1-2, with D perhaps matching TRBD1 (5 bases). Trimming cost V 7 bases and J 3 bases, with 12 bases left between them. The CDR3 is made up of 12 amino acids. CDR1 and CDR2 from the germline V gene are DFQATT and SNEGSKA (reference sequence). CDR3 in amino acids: CSGHDSYYGYTF. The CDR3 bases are TGCAGTGGCCACGACAGCTACTATGGCTACACCTTC.

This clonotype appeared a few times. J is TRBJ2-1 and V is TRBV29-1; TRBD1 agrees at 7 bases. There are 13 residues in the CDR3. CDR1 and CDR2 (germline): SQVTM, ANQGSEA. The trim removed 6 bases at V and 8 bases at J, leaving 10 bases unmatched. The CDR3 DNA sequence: TGCAGCGTCGAGATGACAGGGTTGCATGAGCAGTTCTTC. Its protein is CSVEMTGLHEQFF.

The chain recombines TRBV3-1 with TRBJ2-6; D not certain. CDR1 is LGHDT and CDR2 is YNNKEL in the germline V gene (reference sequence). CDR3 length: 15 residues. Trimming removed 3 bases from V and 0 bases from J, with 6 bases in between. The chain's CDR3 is CASSHWTSGANVLTF. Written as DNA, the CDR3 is TGTGCCAGCAGCCATTGGACCTCTGGGGCCAACGTCCTGACTTTC.

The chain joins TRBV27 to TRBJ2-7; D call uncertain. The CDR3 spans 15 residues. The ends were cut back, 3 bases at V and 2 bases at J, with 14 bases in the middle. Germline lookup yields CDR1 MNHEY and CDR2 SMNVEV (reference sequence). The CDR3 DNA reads TGTGCCAGCAGTTTCTCCGACGGATTACCCTACGAGCAGTACTTC. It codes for CASSFSDGLPYEQYF.

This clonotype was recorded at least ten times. DNA for the CDR3: TGTGCCAGCAGTCCGACAGGGGGGGACTACAATGAGCAGTTCTTC. It codes for CASSPTGGDYNEQFF. This sequence joins TRBV6-2 or TRBV6-3 and TRBJ2-1; TRBD1 matches 9 bases. CDR3 length equals 15 residues. Per the germline V gene, CDR1 is MNHEY and CDR2 is SVGEGT. The ends lost 5 bases at V and 3 bases at J; junction bases unmatched: 5.

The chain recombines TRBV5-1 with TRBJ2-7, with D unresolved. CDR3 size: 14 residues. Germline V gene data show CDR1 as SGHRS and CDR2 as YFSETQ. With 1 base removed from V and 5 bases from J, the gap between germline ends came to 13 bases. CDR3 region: CASSLLVRTDEQYF. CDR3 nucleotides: TGCGCCAGCAGCTTGTTAGTCAGGACGGACGAGCAGTACTTC.

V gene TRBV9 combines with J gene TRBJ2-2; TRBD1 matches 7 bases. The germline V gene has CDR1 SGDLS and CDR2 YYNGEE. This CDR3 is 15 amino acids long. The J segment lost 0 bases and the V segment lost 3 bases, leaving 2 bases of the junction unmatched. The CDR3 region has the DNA TGTGCCAGCAGCGGACAGGGATCGAACACCGGGGAGCTGTTTTTT. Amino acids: CASSGQGSNTGELFF.

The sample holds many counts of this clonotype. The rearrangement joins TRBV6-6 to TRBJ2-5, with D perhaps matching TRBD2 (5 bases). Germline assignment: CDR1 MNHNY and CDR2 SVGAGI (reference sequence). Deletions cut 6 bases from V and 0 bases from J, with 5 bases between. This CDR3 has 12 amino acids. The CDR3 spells CASRRDQETQYF. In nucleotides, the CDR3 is TGTGCCAGCAGGAGGGACCAAGAGACCCAGTACTTC.

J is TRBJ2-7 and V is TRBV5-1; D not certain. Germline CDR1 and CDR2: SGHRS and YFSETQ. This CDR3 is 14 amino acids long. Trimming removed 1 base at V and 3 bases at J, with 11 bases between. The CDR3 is CASSLFGKGYEQYF. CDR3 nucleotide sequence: TGCGCCAGCAGCTTGTTTGGAAAGGGCTACGAGCAGTACTTC.

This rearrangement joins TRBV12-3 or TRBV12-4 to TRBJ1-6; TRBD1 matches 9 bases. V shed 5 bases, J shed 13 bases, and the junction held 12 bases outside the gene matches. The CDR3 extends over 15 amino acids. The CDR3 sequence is CASSKTGGVLAPLHF. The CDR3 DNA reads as TGTGCCAGCAGTAAAACAGGGGGCGTTCTTGCGCCCCTCCACTTT.

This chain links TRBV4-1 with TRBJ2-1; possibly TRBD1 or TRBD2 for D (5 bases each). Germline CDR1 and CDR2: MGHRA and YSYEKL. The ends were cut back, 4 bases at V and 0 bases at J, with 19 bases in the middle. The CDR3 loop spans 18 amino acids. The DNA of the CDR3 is TGCGCCAGCAGCCTGGGACGGCCGGGACGGAGCTCCTACAATGAGCAGTTCTTC. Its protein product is CASSLGRPGRSSYNEQFF.

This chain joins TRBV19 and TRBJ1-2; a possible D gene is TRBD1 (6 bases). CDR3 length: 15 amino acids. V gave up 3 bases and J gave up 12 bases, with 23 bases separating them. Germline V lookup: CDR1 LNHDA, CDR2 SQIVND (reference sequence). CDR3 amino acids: CASSISYRVDSGNTF. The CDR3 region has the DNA TGTGCCAGTAGTATTTCATACAGGGTCGATTCGGGCAACACCTTC.

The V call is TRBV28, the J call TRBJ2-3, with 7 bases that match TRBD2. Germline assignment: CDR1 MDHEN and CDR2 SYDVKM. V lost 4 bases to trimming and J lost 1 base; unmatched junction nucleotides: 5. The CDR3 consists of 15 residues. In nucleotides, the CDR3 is TGTGCCAGCAGTTCGACTAGCCCAGGCACAGATACGCAGTATTTT. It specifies CASSSTSPGTDTQYF.

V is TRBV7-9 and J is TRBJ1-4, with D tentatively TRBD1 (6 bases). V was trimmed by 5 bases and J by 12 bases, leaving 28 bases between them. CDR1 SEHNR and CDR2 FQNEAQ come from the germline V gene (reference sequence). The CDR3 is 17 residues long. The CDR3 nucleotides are TGTGCCAGCAGCACGACCGGGACGGGTCTAATTGGGGGCCAACTGTTTTTT. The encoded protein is CASSTTGTGLIGGQLFF.

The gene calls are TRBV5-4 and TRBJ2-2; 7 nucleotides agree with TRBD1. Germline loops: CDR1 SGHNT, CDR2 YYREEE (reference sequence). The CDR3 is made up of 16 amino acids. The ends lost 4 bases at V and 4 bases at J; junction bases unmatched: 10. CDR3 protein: CASSPRQGWGTGELFF. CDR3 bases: TGTGCCAGCAGCCCCCGACAGGGCTGGGGCACCGGGGAGCTGTTTTTT.

The CDR3 DNA sequence: TGCAGTGCCGAAAACAACAGGGGATCCAATGAGCAGTTCTTC. Protein sequence: CSAENNRGSNEQFF. The J gene is TRBJ2-1, the V gene TRBV20-1, with TRBD1 identical over 7 bases. V was clipped by 6 bases and J by 6 bases; unmatched bases: 11. Germline-derived CDR1 and CDR2 are DFQATT and SNEGSKA (reference sequence). The CDR3 has 14 residues.

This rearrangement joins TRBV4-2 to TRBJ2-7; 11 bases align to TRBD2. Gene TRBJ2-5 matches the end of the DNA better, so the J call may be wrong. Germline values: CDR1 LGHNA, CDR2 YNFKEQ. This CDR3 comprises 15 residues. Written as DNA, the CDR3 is TGTGCCAGCAGCCAACTAGCGGGGGGTTCGGAGACCCAGTACTTC. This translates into CASSQLAGGSETQYF.

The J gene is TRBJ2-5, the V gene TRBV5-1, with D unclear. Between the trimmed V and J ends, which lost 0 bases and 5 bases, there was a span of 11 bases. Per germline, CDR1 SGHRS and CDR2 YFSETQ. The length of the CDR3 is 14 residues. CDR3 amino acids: CASSLGSGIETQYF. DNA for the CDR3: TGCGCCAGCAGCTTGGGGTCAGGTATTGAGACCCAGTACTTC.

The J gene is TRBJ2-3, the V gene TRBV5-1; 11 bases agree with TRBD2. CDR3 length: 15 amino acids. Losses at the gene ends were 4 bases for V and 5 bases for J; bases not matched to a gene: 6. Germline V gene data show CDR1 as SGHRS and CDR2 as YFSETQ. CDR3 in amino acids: CASSMTSGVQDTQYF. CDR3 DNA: TGCGCCAGCAGCATGACTAGCGGGGTTCAAGATACGCAGTATTTT.

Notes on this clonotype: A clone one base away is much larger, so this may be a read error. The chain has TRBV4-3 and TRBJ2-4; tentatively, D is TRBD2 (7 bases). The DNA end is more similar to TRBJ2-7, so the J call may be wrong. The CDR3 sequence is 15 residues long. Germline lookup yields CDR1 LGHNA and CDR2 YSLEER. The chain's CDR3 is CASSRDGGAANEQYF. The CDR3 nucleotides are TGCGCCAGCAGCCGAGATGGGGGGGCCGCGAACGAGCAGTACTTC.

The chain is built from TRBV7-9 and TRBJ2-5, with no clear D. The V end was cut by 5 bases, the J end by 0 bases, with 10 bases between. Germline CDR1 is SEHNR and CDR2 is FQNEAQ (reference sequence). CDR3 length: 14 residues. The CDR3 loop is CASSLRPDQETQYF. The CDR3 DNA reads TGTGCCAGCAGCCTTCGACCGGACCAAGAGACCCAGTACTTC.

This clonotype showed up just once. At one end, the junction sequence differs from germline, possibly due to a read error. This CDR3 reads CANSLGNRGLGTDTQYF. In DNA, the CDR3 is TGTGCCAACAGTTTAGGGAACAGGGGGCTCGGCACAGATACGCAGTATTTT. The V gene is TRBV12-3 or TRBV12-4, the J gene TRBJ2-3; 9 bases are shared with TRBD1. CDR3 size: 17 residues.